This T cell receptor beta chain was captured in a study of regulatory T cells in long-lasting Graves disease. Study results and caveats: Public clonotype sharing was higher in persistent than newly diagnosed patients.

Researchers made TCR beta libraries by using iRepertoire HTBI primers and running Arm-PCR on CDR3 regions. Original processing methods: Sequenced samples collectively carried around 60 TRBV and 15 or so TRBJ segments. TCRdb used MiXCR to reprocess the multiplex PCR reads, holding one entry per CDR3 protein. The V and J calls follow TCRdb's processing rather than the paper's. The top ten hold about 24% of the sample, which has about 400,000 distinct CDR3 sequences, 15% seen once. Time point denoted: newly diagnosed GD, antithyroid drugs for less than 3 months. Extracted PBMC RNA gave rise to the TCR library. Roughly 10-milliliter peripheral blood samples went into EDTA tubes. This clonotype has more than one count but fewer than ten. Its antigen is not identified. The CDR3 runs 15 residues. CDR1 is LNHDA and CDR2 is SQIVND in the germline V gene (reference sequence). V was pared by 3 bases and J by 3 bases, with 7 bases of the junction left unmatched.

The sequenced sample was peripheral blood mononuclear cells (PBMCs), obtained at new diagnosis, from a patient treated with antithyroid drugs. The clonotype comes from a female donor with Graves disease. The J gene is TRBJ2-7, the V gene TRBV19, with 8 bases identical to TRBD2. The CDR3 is CASSIGAGGVYEQYF. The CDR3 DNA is TGTGCCAGTAGTATCGGGGCGGGAGGAGTCTACGAGCAGTACTTC.